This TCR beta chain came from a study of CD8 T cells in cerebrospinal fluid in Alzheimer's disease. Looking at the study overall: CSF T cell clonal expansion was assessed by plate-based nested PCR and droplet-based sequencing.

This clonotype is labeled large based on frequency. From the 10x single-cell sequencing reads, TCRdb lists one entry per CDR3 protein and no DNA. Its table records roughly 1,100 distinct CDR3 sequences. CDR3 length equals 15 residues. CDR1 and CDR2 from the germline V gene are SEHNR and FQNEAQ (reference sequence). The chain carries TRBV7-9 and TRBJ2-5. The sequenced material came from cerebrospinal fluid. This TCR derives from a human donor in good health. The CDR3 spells CASSDISDIQETQYF.